These 27 T cell receptor beta chains came from one sample sequenced in a study of T cells after yellow fever vaccination. In TCRdb, the 5' RACE reads were re-called with MiXCR into one record per CDR3 protein. This sample has 200,000 to 300,000 distinct CDR3 sequences, with around 6.7% found just once. The source material was CD4+ T cells sorted from PBMCs, sampled on the day of the yellow fever booster vaccination. These receptors came from a man between 25 and 39 years old who received the YFV17D yellow fever vaccine.

This clonotype was observed a handful of times. The J gene is TRBJ2-5, the V gene TRBV7-2, with 11 bases matching TRBD2. CDR1 SGHTA and CDR2 FQGNSA come from the germline V gene. The trim removed 5 bases at V and 4 bases at J, leaving 6 bases unmatched. This CDR3 spans 15 amino acids. CDR3 amino acids: CASSRSGRALETQYF. The CDR3 coding sequence is TGTGCCAGCAGCCGTAGCGGGAGGGCCCTAGAGACCCAGTACTTC.

This clonotype appeared many times. The rearrangement links TRBV20-1 to TRBJ1-1, with a possible D match to TRBD1 (6 bases). Germline CDR1 is DFQATT and CDR2 is SNEGSKA (reference sequence). Deletions cut 1 base from V and 8 bases from J, with 11 bases between. The CDR3 contains 12 residues. CDR3 in DNA: TGCAGTGCTAGAGCTACAGGGATAGAAGCTTTCTTT. This gives the protein CSARATGIEAFF.

The table lists this clonotype with many counts. The V call is TRBV29-1, the J call TRBJ2-3, with TRBD2 as a possible D gene (6 bases). V gave up 4 bases and J gave up 2 bases, with 16 bases separating them. The CDR3 length is 15 residues. The germline V gene encodes CDR1 SQVTM and CDR2 ANQGSEA. The CDR3 here is CSVVGERALTDTQYF. CDR3 DNA: TGCAGCGTTGTAGGGGAGCGGGCCCTCACAGATACGCAGTATTTT.

The CDR3 loop reads CASSPSLANEQYF. In nucleotides, the CDR3 is TGTGCCAGCTCACCTAGCCTAGCGAACGAGCAGTACTTC. J is TRBJ2-7 and V is TRBV18; D is perhaps TRBD2 (6 bases). V was shortened by 3 bases and J by 5 bases, with 11 bases between the two germline ends. Per the germline V gene, CDR1 is KGHSH and CDR2 is LQKENI. There are 13 residues in the CDR3.

The chain is built from TRBV12-3 or TRBV12-4 and TRBJ1-5, with D possibly TRBD1 on 6 matching bases. Between the trimmed V and J ends, which lost 0 bases and 4 bases, there was a span of 13 bases. The CDR3 is made up of 16 amino acids. CDR3 in DNA: TGTGCCAGCAGTTTAGCGCTGGGCAGGGGTAATCAGCCCCAGCATTTT. Encoded protein: CASSLALGRGNQPQHF.

This clonotype was found many times. The V and J genes are TRBV18 and TRBJ2-7, with 9 bases fitting TRBD2. The J segment lost 4 bases and the V segment lost 3 bases, leaving 7 bases of the junction unmatched. The CDR3 covers 15 residues. Germline loops: CDR1 KGHSH, CDR2 LQKENI. CDR3 in amino acids: CASSPPTSGGYEQYF. The CDR3, as DNA: TGTGCCAGCTCACCCCCGACTAGCGGAGGGTACGAGCAGTACTTC. The variable domain in full, with the rest retrieved from reference TRBV18 and TRBJ2-7, is NAGVMQNPRHLVRRRGQEARLRCSPMKGHSHVYWYRQLPEEGLKFMVYLQKENIIDESGMPKERFSAEFPKEGPSILRIQQVVRGDSAAYFCASSPPTSGGYEQYFGPGTRLTVT.

The table lists this clonotype with many counts. J is TRBJ2-1 and V is TRBV20-1; 7 bases are a match to TRBD2. V trimming: 2 bases; J trimming: 5 bases; junction bases outside the gene matches: 6. The CDR3 contains 14 residues. Germline V CDR1 and CDR2: DFQATT, SNEGSKA (reference sequence). The CDR3 nucleotides are TGCAGTGCTAGAAGTCCTAGCGGAAACAATGAGCAGTTCTTC. It translates to CSARSPSGNNEQFF.

This clonotype was detected many times. This sequence joins TRBV18 and TRBJ1-2; the match to TRBD1 covers 7 bases. Germline CDR1 is KGHSH and CDR2 is LQKENI. After removal of 1 base from V and 4 bases from J, the junction contained 3 bases not matched to a gene. The CDR3 contains 14 residues. This CDR3 reads CASSPLAGGYGYTF. The CDR3, as DNA: TGTGCCAGCTCACCACTTGCAGGGGGCTATGGCTACACCTTC.

Ten or more counts support this clonotype. This chain connects TRBV27 to TRBJ2-5; D gene ambiguous. This CDR3 has 14 amino acids. V lost 6 bases and J 2 bases, leaving 13 bases between the germline ends. CDR1 is MNHEY, CDR2 SMNVEV, per germline (reference sequence). This CDR3 is CASSSFGLQETQYF. The CDR3 DNA reads TGTGCCAGCAGCTCGTTTGGGTTACAAGAGACCCAGTACTTC.

As regards this clonotype: Mismatch with germline at one junction end may stem from a read error. This sequence joins TRBV20-1 and TRBJ1-4; 10 bases align to TRBD1. CDR1 and CDR2 from the germline V gene are DFQATT and SNEGSKA (reference sequence). CDR3 length equals 11 residues. As DNA, the CDR3 is TGCAGTGCTAGAGAGGGGACAGGGGTGACTTTT. Its protein product is CSAREGTGVTF.

The table lists this clonotype with many counts. The chain joins TRBV5-1 to TRBJ2-1; TRBD2 aligns across 9 bases. The junction had 2 bases not matched to a gene; V was cut back by 0 bases and J by 4 bases. CDR1 SGHRS and CDR2 YFSETQ come from the germline V gene. CDR3 length equals 15 residues. CDR3 sequence reads: CASSLDSGGYNEQFF. The CDR3 nucleotides read TGCGCCAGCAGCTTGGATAGCGGGGGTTACAATGAGCAGTTCTTC.

This clonotype came up many times. This sequence joins TRBV7-2 and TRBJ2-5, with D possibly being TRBD1 (6 bases). This CDR3 contains 14 residues. Germline V gene data show CDR1 as SGHTA and CDR2 as FQGNSA. V lost 4 bases to trimming and J lost 0 bases, with 9 bases between them. The CDR3: CASSSRDNQETQYF. In DNA form, the CDR3 reads TGTGCCAGCAGCTCCCGGGACAACCAAGAGACCCAGTACTTC. The full variable domain, its missing parts supplied by reference TRBV7-2 and TRBJ2-5, is GAGVSQSPSNKVTEKGKDVELRCDPISGHTALYWYRQSLGQGLEFLIYFQGNSAPDKSGLPSDRFSAERTGGSVSTLTIQRTQQEDSAVYLCASSSRDNQETQYFGPGTRLLVL.

In this sample, this clonotype turned up a few times. The rearrangement joins TRBV5-1 to TRBJ2-7; D unresolved. Looked up from germline, CDR1 is SGHRS and CDR2 is YFSETQ. V dropped 0 bases and J dropped 2 bases, with 12 bases sitting between them. The CDR3 is 15 residues long. CDR3 coding DNA: TGCGCCAGCAGCTTGGGCTCGACACCGACCTACGAGCAGTACTTC. This translates into CASSLGSTPTYEQYF.

This clonotype was observed many times. V gene TRBV4-3 combines with J gene TRBJ2-3; perhaps TRBD1 as D (6 bases). CDR3 length: 14 amino acids. The germline gives CDR1 LGHNA, CDR2 YSLEER. V was trimmed by 4 bases and J by 8 bases, leaving 16 bases between them. CDR3 sequence: CASSLGTAQGTQYF. The CDR3 DNA is TGCGCCAGCAGCCTAGGGACCGCACAGGGTACGCAGTATTTT.

This clonotype was found many times. This chain links TRBV7-2 with TRBJ2-1; maybe TRBD2 (6 bases). Deletions cut 5 bases from V and 3 bases from J, with 14 bases between. The CDR3 loop spans 15 amino acids. The germline V gene encodes CDR1 SGHTA and CDR2 FQGNSA. The CDR3 coding sequence is TGTGCCAGCAGCCTCGCCCGGGACTTCTACAATGAGCAGTTCTTC. As protein: CASSLARDFYNEQFF.

This chain links TRBV10-2 with TRBJ2-7; unclear D gene. This CDR3 region has 13 residues. Per the germline V gene, CDR1 is WSHSY and CDR2 is SAAADI. With 0 bases removed from V and 2 bases from J, the gap between germline ends came to 5 bases. The CDR3 nucleotides read TGCGCCAGCAGTGAGTCCTCTCCCTACGAGCAGTACTTC. Amino acid sequence: CASSESSPYEQYF.

This clonotype was detected many times. The chain employs TRBV5-1 and TRBJ2-7; possibly TRBD1 for D (5 bases). Germline loops: CDR1 SGHRS, CDR2 YFSETQ. The CDR3 length is 14 residues. The V gene lost 6 bases and the J gene lost 2 bases, with 15 bases spanning the gap. CDR3 DNA sequence: TGCGCCAGCACCTCAGGGTCGAAAGCCTACGAGCAGTACTTC. Its translation: CASTSGSKAYEQYF.

This clonotype was counted many times. This chain uses TRBV2 with TRBJ2-5; TRBD2 might be the D (5 bases). The CDR3 loop spans 15 amino acids. V was cut by 5 bases and J by 1 base, with 14 bases left in between. Germline values: CDR1 SNHLY, CDR2 FYNNEI. The CDR3 loop is CASSLGLKSQETQYF. For the CDR3, the DNA is TGTGCCAGCAGTCTCGGACTGAAAAGCCAAGAGACCCAGTACTTC. The entire variable domain, with the rest obtained from reference TRBV2 and TRBJ2-5, is as follows: EPEVTQTPSHQVTQMGQEVILRCVPISNHLYFYWYRQILGQKVEFLVSFYNNEISEKSEIFDDQFSVERPDGSNFTLKIRSTKLEDSAMYFCASSLGLKSQETQYFGPGTRLLVL.

This clonotype was counted between two and nine times. The chain links TRBV27 to TRBJ1-6; perhaps TRBD1 as D (6 bases). Germline V gene lookup returns CDR1 MNHEY and CDR2 SMNVEV (reference sequence). Trimming took 5 bases from V and 6 from J, leaving 17 bases between them. This CDR3 contains 16 residues. The CDR3 here is CASSPRGRMSNSPLHF. The CDR3 bases are TGTGCCAGCAGTCCAAGGGGGAGAATGAGTAATTCACCCCTCCACTTT.

The table lists this clonotype with many counts. The chain joins TRBV30 to TRBJ1-1; D may be TRBD1 (5 bases). The CDR3 loop spans 15 amino acids. The germline V gene encodes CDR1 GTSNPN and CDR2 SVGIG (reference sequence). Trimming left V 1 base short and J 0 bases short, with 12 bases between. The CDR3 protein is CAWSAVTAMNTEAFF. CDR3 DNA sequence: TGTGCCTGGAGTGCGGTGACAGCGATGAACACTGAAGCTTTCTTT.

This clonotype was found a few times. V is TRBV6-2 or TRBV6-3 and J is TRBJ1-1; D unresolved. The germline V and J ends were trimmed by 0 bases and 0 bases, with 11 bases remaining between them. The CDR3 is 16 residues long. CDR1 MNHEY and CDR2 SVGEGT come from the germline V gene. DNA of the CDR3: TGTGCCAGCAGTTACTCGAGAGCCAGATTGAACACTGAAGCTTTCTTT. This gives the protein CASSYSRARLNTEAFF.

This sequence joins TRBV27 and TRBJ2-2, with 7 bases identical to TRBD1. The J segment lost 8 bases and the V segment lost 5 bases, leaving 11 bases of the junction unmatched. CDR3 size: 15 residues. Per germline, CDR1 MNHEY and CDR2 SMNVEV (reference sequence). The CDR3 sequence: CASSLLDRVRGELFF. Here the CDR3 DNA reads TGTGCCAGCAGTCTACTTGACAGGGTGCGGGGGGAGCTGTTTTTT.

This clonotype occurred many times. This sequence joins TRBV20-1 and TRBJ2-1; D unresolved. The CDR3 runs to 13 residues. The V and J ends lost 0 bases and 4 bases respectively, with 7 bases between them. From germline, CDR1 is DFQATT and CDR2 SNEGSKA (reference sequence). The CDR3: CSARDNLYNEQFF. The CDR3 nucleotides are TGCAGTGCTAGAGATAACCTTTACAATGAGCAGTTCTTC.

This clonotype was seen at least ten times. The chain links TRBV7-2 to TRBJ2-5; D remains unclear. The germline V gene has CDR1 SGHTA and CDR2 FQGNSA. Between the trimmed V and J ends, which lost 1 base and 4 bases, there was a span of 16 bases. CDR3 size: 16 residues. DNA of the CDR3: TGTGCCAGCAGCTTAGTACAATCCCCCTGGGGAGAGACCCAGTACTTC. This codes for CASSLVQSPWGETQYF.

The chain has TRBV23-1 and TRBJ2-2; 9 nucleotides align to TRBD1. TRBV23-1 is an ORF; its function is uncertain. This CDR3 spans 14 amino acids. V shed 6 bases and J 7 bases; nucleotides not matched to a gene: 6. The CDR3 sequence: CASSHRGHNGELFF. For the CDR3, the DNA is TGCGCCAGCAGCCACAGGGGGCACAACGGGGAGCTGTTTTTT.

This clonotype was counted only a few times. The CDR3 DNA reads as TGTGCCAGCAGCTTTCTAGCGGGAGGTCCCTCCTACGAGCAGTACTTC. Its protein product is CASSFLAGGPSYEQYF. The rearrangement joins TRBV7-2 to TRBJ2-7; 11 positions match TRBD2. Germline V CDR1 and CDR2: SGHTA, FQGNSA. The CDR3 extends over 16 amino acids. Trimming removed 3 bases from V and 0 bases from J; junction bases left unmatched: 4.

In this sample, this clonotype turned up a few times. The chain links TRBV20-1 to TRBJ1-2; TRBD1 is a possible D gene (5 bases). The germline CDR1 and CDR2 sequences are DFQATT and SNEGSKA (reference sequence). Trimming cost V 0 bases and J 6 bases, with 8 bases left between them. The CDR3 consists of 12 residues. The CDR3 sequence is CSAREGTNGYTF. The CDR3 DNA sequence: TGCAGTGCTAGAGAGGGGACGAATGGCTACACCTTC.